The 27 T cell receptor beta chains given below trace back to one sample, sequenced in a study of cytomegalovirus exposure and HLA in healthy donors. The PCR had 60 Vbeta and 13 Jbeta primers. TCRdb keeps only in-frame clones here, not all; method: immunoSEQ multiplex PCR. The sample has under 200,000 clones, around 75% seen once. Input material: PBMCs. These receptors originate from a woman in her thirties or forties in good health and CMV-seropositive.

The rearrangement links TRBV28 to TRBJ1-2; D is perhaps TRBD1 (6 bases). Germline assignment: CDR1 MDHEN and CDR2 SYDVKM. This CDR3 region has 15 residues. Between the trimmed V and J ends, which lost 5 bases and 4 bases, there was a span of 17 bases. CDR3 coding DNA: TGTGCCAGCAGTCCGATTCCGGGACAAGTCTATGGCTACACCTTC. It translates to CASSPIPGQVYGYTF.

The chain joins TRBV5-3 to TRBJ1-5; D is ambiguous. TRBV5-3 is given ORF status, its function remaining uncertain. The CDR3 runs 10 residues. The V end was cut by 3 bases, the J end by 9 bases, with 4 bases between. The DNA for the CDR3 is TGTGCCAGAAGCTCGGTGCCCCAGCATTTT. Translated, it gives CARSSVPQHF.

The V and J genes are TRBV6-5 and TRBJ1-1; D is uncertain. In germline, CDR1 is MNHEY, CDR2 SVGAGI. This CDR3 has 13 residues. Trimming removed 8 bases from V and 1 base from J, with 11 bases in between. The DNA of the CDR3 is TGTGCCAGCTATCATGCGGCGAACACTGAAGCTTTCTTT. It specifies CASYHAANTEAFF.

This CDR3 reads CAWSVGLAASYEQYF. In DNA form, the CDR3 reads TGTGCCTGGAGTGTTGGGCTAGCGGCATCCTACGAGCAGTACTTC. The rearrangement joins TRBV30 to TRBJ2-7; 7 positions match TRBD2. Germline V gene sequence: CDR1 GTSNPN, CDR2 SVGIG (reference sequence). V lost 0 bases, J lost 1 base, and 6 bases stayed unmatched. This CDR3 region has 15 residues.

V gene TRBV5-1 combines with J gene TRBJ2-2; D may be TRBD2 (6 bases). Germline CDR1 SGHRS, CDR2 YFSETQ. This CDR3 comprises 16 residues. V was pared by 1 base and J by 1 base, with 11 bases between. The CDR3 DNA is TGCGCCAGCAGCTTGTATCCAGCGGGGAACACCGGGGAGCTGTTTTTT. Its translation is CASSLYPAGNTGELFF.

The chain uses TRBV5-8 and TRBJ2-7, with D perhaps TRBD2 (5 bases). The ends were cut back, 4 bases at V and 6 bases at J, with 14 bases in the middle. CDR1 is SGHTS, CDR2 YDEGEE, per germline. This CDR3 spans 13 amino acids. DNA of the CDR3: TGTGCCAGCAGCCTATATGCTAGCTCCGAGCAGTACTTC. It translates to CASSLYASSEQYF.

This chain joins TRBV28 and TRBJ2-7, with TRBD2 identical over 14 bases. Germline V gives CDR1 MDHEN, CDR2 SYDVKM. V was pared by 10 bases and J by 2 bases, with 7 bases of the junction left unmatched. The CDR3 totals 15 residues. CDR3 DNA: TGTGCCACGGGACTAGCGGGAGCTACTGCCTACGAGCAGTACTTC. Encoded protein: CATGLAGATAYEQYF.

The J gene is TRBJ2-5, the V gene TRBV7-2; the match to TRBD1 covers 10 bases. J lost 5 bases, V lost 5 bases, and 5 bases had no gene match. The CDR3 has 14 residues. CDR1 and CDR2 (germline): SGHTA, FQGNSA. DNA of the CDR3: TGTGCCAGCAGCGGGACAGGGGAAGCGGAGACCCAGTACTTC. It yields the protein CASSGTGEAETQYF.

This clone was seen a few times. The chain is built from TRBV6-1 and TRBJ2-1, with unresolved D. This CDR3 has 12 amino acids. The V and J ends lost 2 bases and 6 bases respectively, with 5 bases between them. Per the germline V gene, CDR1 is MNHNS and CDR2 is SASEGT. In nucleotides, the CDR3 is TGTGCCAGCAGTGAATACGGCAATGAGCAGTTCTTC. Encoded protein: CASSEYGNEQFF.

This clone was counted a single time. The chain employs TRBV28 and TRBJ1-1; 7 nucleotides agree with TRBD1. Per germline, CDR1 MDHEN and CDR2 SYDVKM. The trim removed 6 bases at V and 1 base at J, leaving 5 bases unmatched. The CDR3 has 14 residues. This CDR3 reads CASRLGQTNTEAFF. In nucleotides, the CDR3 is TGTGCCAGCAGACTGGGACAGACGAACACTGAAGCTTTCTTT.

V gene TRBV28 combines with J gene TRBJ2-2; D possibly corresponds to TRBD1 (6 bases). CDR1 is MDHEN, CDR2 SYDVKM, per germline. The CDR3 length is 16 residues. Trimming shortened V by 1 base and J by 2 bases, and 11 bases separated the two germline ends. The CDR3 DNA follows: TGTGCCAGCAGTTTATTTGGCAGGGGAAACACCGGGGAGCTGTTTTTT. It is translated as CASSLFGRGNTGELFF.

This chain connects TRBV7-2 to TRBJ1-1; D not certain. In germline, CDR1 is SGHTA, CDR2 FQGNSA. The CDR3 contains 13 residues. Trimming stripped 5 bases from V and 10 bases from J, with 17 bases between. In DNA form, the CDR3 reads TGTGCCAGCAGCCAACCAGACTCGGGGTTAGCTTTCTTT. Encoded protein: CASSQPDSGLAFF. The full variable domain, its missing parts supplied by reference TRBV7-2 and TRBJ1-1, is GAGVSQSPSNKVTEKGKDVELRCDPISGHTALYWYRQSLGQGLEFLIYFQGNSAPDKSGLPSDRFSAERTGGSVSTLTIQRTQQEDSAVYLCASSQPDSGLAFFGQGTRLTVV.

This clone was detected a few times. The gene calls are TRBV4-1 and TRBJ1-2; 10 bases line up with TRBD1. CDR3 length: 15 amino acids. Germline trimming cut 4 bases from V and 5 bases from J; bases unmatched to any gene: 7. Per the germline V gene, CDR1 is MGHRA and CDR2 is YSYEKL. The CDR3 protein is CASSRTDRGPYGYTF. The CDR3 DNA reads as TGCGCCAGCAGCCGAACCGACAGGGGGCCTTATGGCTACACCTTC.

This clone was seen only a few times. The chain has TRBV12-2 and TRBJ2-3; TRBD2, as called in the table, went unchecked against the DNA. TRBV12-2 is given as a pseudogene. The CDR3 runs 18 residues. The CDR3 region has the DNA TGTGCAAGTCGCTTAGACTCCGCAACTAGCGGGAGCATAGATACGCAGTATTTT. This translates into CASRLDSATSGSIDTQYF.

This CDR3 reads CASSLAGILNTIYF. The CDR3 region has the DNA TGTGCCAGCAGCTTGGCAGGGATCTTAAACACCATATATTTT. This chain uses TRBV5-4 with TRBJ1-3, with TRBD1 as a possible D gene (5 bases). This CDR3 contains 14 residues. Germline CDR1 is SGHNT and CDR2 is YYREEE (reference sequence). V lost 0 bases, J lost 6 bases, and 10 bases lay in between. The full variable domain, its missing parts supplied by reference TRBV5-4 and TRBJ1-3, is ETGVTQSPTHLIKTRGQQVTLRCSSQSGHNTVSWYQQALGQGPQFIFQYYREEENGRGNFPPRFSGLQFPNYSSELNVNALELDDSALYLCASSLAGILNTIYFGEGSWLTVV.

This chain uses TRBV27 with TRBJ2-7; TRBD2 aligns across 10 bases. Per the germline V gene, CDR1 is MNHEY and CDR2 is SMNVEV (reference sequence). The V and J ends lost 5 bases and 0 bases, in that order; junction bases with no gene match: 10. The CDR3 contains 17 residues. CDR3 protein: CASSKLAGVGGSYEQYF. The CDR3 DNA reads TGTGCCAGCAGTAAGCTAGCGGGAGTAGGGGGCTCCTACGAGCAGTACTTC.

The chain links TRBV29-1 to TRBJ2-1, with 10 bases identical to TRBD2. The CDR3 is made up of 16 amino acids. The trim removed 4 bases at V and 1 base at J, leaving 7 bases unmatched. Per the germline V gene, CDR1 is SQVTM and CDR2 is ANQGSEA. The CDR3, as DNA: TGCAGCGTTGCGGCTAGCGGGAGAGGGTCCTACAATGAGCAGTTCTTC. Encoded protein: CSVAASGRGSYNEQFF.

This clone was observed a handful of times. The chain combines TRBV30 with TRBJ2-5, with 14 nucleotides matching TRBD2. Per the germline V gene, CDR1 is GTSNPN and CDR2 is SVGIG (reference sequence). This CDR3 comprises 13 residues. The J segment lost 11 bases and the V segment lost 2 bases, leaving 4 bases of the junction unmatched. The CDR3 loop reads CAWSMTSGREQYF. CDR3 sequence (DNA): TGTGCCTGGAGTATGACTAGCGGGAGGGAGCAGTACTTC.

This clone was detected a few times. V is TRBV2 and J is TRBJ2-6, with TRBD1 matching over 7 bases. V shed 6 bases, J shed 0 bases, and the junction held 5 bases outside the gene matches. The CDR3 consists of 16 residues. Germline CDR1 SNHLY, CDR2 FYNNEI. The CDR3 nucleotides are TGTGCCAGCAGGGGGACAGAAGCCTCTGGGGCCAACGTCCTGACTTTC. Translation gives CASRGTEASGANVLTF.

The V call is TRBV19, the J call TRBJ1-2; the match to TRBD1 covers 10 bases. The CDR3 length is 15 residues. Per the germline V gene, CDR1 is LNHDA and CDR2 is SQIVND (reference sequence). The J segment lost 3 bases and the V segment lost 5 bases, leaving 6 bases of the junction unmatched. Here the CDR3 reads CASSPRDRGYYGYTF. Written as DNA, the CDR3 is TGTGCCAGTAGTCCCCGGGACAGGGGATACTATGGCTACACCTTC.

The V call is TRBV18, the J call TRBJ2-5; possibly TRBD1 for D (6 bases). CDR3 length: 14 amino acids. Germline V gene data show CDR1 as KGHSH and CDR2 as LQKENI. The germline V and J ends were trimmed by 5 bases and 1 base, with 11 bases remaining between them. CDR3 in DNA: TGTGCCAGCTCAAAGACAGGTGCCCAAGAGACCCAGTACTTC. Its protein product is CASSKTGAQETQYF.

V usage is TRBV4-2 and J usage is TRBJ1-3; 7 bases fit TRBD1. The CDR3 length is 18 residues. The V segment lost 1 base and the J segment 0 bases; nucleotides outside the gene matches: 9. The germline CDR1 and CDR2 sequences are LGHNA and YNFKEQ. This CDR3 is CASSQGGTARISGNTIYF. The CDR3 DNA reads TGTGCCAGCAGCCAAGGCGGGACAGCCCGAATCTCTGGAAACACCATATATTTT.

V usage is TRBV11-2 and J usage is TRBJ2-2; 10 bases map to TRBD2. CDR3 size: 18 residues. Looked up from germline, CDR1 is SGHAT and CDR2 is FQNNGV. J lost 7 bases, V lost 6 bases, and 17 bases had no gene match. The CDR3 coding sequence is TGTGCCAGCAGAGAACCATTCAGGCAGCGGGAGGGAGTCGGGGAGCTGTTTTTT. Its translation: CASREPFRQREGVGELFF. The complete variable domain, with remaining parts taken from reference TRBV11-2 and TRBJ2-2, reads EAGVAQSPRYKIIEKRQSVAFWCNPISGHATLYWYQQILGQGPKLLIQFQNNGVVDDSQLPKDRFSAERLKGVDSTLKIQPAKLEDSAVYLCASREPFRQREGVGELFFGEGSRLTVL.

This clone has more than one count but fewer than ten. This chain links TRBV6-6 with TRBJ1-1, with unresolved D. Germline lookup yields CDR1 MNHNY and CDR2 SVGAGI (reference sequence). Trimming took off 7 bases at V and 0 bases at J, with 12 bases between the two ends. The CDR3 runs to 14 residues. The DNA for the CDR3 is TGTGCCAGCACCCTGACAAAATTGAACACTGAAGCTTTCTTT. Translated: CASTLTKLNTEAFF.

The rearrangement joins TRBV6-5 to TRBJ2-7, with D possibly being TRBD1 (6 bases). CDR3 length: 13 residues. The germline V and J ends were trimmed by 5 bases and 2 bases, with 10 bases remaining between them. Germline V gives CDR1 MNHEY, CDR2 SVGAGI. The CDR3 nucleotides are TGTGCCAGCAGTAAAGACAGGACCTACGAGCAGTACTTC. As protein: CASSKDRTYEQYF.

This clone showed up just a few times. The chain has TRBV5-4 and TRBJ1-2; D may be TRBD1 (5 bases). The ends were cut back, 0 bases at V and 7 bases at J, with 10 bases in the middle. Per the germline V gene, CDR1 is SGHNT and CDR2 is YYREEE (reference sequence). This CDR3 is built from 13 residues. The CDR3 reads CASSLVQVRGYTF. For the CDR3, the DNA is TGTGCCAGCAGCTTGGTACAGGTTCGTGGCTACACCTTC. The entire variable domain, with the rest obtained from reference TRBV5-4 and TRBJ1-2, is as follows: ETGVTQSPTHLIKTRGQQVTLRCSSQSGHNTVSWYQQALGQGPQFIFQYYREEENGRGNFPPRFSGLQFPNYSSELNVNALELDDSALYLCASSLVQVRGYTFGSGTRLTVV.

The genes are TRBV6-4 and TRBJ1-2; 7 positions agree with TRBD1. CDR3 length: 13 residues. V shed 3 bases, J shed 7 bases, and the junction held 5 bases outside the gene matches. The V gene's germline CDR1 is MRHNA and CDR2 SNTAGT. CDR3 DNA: TGTGCCAGCAGTGAGACAGGGCTGGGTGGCTACACCTTC. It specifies CASSETGLGGYTF.